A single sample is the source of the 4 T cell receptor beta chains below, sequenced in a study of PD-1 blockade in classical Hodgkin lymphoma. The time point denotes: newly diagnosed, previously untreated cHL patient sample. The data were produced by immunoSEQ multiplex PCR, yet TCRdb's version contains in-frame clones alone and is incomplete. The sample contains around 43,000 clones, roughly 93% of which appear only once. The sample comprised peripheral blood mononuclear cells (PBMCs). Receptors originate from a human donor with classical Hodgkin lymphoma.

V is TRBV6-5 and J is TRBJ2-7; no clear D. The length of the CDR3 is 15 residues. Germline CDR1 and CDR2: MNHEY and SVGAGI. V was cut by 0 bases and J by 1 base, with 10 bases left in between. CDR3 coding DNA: TGTGCCAGCAGTTACTCGAGTGGGCGTTCCTACGAGCAGTACTTC. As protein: CASSYSSGRSYEQYF.

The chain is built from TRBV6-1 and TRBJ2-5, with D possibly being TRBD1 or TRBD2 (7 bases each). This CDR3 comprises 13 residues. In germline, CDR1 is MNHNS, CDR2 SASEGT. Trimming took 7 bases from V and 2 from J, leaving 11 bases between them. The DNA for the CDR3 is TGTGCCAGCACCCAGGGGGGGCAAGAGACCCAGTACTTC. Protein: CASTQGGQETQYF.

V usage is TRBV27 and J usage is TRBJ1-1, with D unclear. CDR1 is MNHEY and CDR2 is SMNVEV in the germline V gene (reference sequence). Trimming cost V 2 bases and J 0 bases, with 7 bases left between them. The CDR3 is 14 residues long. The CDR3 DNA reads TGTGCCAGCAGTTTAAAGTTCATGAACACTGAAGCTTTCTTT. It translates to CASSLKFMNTEAFF.

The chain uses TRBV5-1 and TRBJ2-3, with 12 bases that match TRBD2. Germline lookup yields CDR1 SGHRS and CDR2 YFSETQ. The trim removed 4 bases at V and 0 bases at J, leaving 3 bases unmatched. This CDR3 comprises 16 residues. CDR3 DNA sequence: TGCGCCAGCAGCAAGGGGACTAGCGGGAGCACAGATACGCAGTATTTT. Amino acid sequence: CASSKGTSGSTDTQYF.